These 10 T cell receptor beta chains were sequenced from one sample in a study of T cell clonality in common variable immunodeficiency. Their cognate antigens are unknown. Broader study findings: Fewer deletions and N-nucleotide insertions were reportedly seen in common variable immunodeficiency TCR beta sequences.

This table comes from immunoSEQ multiplex PCR, and its TCRdb copy is limited to in-frame clones, with some not included. The sample contains 15,000 to 25,000 clones, none of them singletons. The sample taken for sequencing was peripheral blood mononuclear cells. The receptors come from a human donor with common variable immunodeficiency.

As for this clone: The read falls 3 residues short of the CDR3 end, and the missing part is taken from the germline J gene. This chain links TRBV11-2 with TRBJ1-2; TRBD1 aligns across 7 bases. Germline V CDR1 and CDR2: SGHAT, FQNNGV. The CDR3 totals 14 residues. Trimming took 7 bases from V and 5 from J; bases not matched to a gene: 10. The CDR3 reads CASNTPGQTYGYTF. Incomplete CDR3 DNA: TGTGCCAGCAACACACCGGGACAGACATATGGC.

In its sample, this clone was seen a few times. The CDR3 goes on 3 residues after the read ends, and that part is filled in from the germline J gene. The chain recombines TRBV2 with TRBJ2-1; tentative D call: TRBD1 (6 bases). The V end lost 6 bases, the J end lost 7 bases, and 16 bases lay between the germline ends. Germline V gene lookup returns CDR1 SNHLY and CDR2 FYNNEI. The CDR3 covers 14 residues. CDR3 in amino acids: CASRGNREGNEQFF. The sequenced CDR3 bases are TGTGCCAGCAGGGGGAACAGGGAAGGTAATGAG.

As to this clone: Read coverage stops 3 residues before the CDR3 terminus; the germline J gene supplies the remainder. The rearrangement joins TRBV6-2 or TRBV6-3 to TRBJ1-5, with D unclear. V lost 4 bases and J lost 0, with 13 bases in between. The CDR3 contains 16 residues. Germline loops: CDR1 MNHEY, CDR2 SVGEGT. CDR3 DNA, as far as it was read: TGTGCCAGCAGTTCCCACAGTGCTTATAGCAATCAGCCC. Its protein is CASSSHSAYSNQP. The entire CDR3 protein reads CASSSHSAYSNQPQHF.

This clone is judged medium-sized. The read terminates 3 residues ahead of where the CDR3 ends, so the germline J gene completes it. The rearrangement uses TRBV24-1 and TRBJ2-6, with 10 bases aligning to TRBD1. The CDR3 loop spans 20 amino acids. Looked up from germline, CDR1 is KGHDR and CDR2 is SFDVKD. Losses at the gene ends were 7 bases for V and 0 bases for J; bases not matched to a gene: 14. This chain's CDR3 is CATRGGRPGQGSSGANVLTF. CDR3 DNA, as far as it was read: TGTGCCACCAGGGGAGGGCGTCCGGGACAGGGGAGCTCTGGGGCCAACGTC.

This clone has more than one count but fewer than ten. The CDR3 loop reads CASIGMGWTGGFADGYTF. The CDR3 bases that were read are TGTGCCAGTATTGGGATGGGGTGGACAGGGGGCTTCGCGGATGGC. The rearrangement links TRBV19 to TRBJ1-2; 11 nucleotides align to TRBD1. Sequencing ends 3 residues short of the CDR3 end; the germline J gene provides the rest. The CDR3 runs 18 residues. From germline, CDR1 is LNHDA and CDR2 SQIVND (reference sequence). V gave up 7 bases and J gave up 6 bases; unmatched junction bases: 19.

For this clone: Sequencing ends 3 residues short of the CDR3 end; the germline J gene provides the rest. The genes are TRBV2 and TRBJ2-1, with no clear D. This CDR3 has 15 residues. Between the trimmed V and J ends, which lost 2 bases and 6 bases, there was a span of 14 bases. The V gene's germline CDR1 is SNHLY and CDR2 FYNNEI. Incomplete CDR3 DNA: TGTGCCAGCAGTGAATCGGGTCGAGGTCGCAATGAG. Residues: CASSESGRGRNE. The entire CDR3 protein reads CASSESGRGRNEQFF. Together with reference TRBV2 and TRBJ2-1, the CDR3 gives the full variable domain: EPEVTQTPSHQVTQMGQEVILRCVPISNHLYFYWYRQILGQKVEFLVSFYNNEISEKSEIFDDQFSVERPDGSNFTLKIRSTKLEDSAMYFCASSESGRGRNEQFFGPGTRLTVL.

Points on this clone: The read terminates 3 residues before the CDR3 end, so the remaining end is supplied by the germline J gene. The chain employs TRBV6-2 or TRBV6-3 and TRBJ2-5, with D possibly matching TRBD1 (6 bases). This CDR3 is 14 amino acids long. Germline loops: CDR1 MNHEY, CDR2 SVGEGT. Trimming cost V 5 bases and J 1 base, with 11 bases left between them. CDR3 residues: CASSITGTQETQYF. The sequenced part of the CDR3 DNA is TGTGCCAGCAGTATCACAGGGACCCAAGAGACC.

This clone was counted between two and nine times. The read halts 3 residues ahead of the CDR3 end, with the missing end drawn from the germline J gene. The chain employs TRBV7-3 and TRBJ2-1, with 9 nucleotides matching TRBD2. Germline V gene sequence: CDR1 SGHTA, CDR2 FQGTGA. This CDR3 spans 17 amino acids. V trimming: 5 bases; J trimming: 9 bases; junction bases outside the gene matches: 17. Incomplete CDR3 DNA: TGTGCCAGCAGCCCGCCTCAGCGGGAGGCAGACCAGGGTGAG. Protein product: CASSPPQREADQGE. The complete CDR3 reads CASSPPQREADQGEQFF.

In its sample, this clone was seen a few times. The read halts 3 residues ahead of the CDR3 end, with the missing end drawn from the germline J gene. The V and J genes are TRBV19 and TRBJ1-2; 7 bases match TRBD1. CDR1 is LNHDA, CDR2 SQIVND, per germline (reference sequence). This CDR3 has 17 amino acids. V shed 3 bases, J shed 4 bases, and the junction held 14 bases outside the gene matches. CDR3 DNA, as far as it was read: TGTGCCAGTAGTATTTCCACCGGGACAGCGACGGTCTATGGC. It codes for CASSISTGTATVYG. The entire CDR3 sequence reads CASSISTGTATVYGYTF.

This clone was counted between two and nine times. The sequence runs out 3 residues before the end of the CDR3; the remainder is reconstructed from the germline J gene. V usage is TRBV19 and J usage is TRBJ2-3, with D unresolved. The CDR3 is made up of 15 amino acids. V was cut by 8 bases and J by 2 bases, with 17 bases left in between. Germline CDR1 LNHDA, CDR2 SQIVND (reference sequence). This chain's CDR3 is CASLSLEAPTDTQYF. The DNA read from the CDR3 is TGTGCCAGTCTATCCCTTGAAGCCCCCACAGATACG.